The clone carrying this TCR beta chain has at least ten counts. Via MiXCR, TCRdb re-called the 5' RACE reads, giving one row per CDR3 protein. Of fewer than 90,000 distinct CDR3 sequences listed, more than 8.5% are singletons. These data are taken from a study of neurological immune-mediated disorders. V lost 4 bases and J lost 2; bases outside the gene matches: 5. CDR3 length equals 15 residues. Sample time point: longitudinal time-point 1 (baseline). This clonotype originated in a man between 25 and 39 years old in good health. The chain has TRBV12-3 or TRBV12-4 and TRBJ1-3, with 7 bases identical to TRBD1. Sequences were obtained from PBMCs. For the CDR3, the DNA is TGTGCCAGCAGTTCATCCGGGACAGCTGGAAACACCATATATTTT. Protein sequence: CASSSSGTAGNTIYF.